Shown below are 30 T cell receptor beta chains from a single sample sequenced in a study of blood T cell repertoires in COVID-19. Profiling relied on immunoSEQ multiplex PCR, and the TCRdb table lists in-frame clones only, not all of them. The profile shows approximately 200,000 clones, around 80% of them singletons. Sequences were obtained from PBMCs or T cells enriched from blood (not recorded which). The source is a woman aged 40-49 years with acute COVID-19.

The rearrangement uses TRBV5-4 and TRBJ2-7; 9 positions match TRBD1. With V trimmed by 3 bases and J by 4 bases, 8 bases remained unmatched. The length of the CDR3 is 15 residues. Germline V CDR1 and CDR2: SGHNT, YYREEE (reference sequence). The CDR3 reads CASSYRDREQYEQYF. DNA for the CDR3: TGTGCCAGCAGCTACCGGGACAGGGAGCAATACGAGCAGTACTTC.

This chain connects TRBV28 to TRBJ1-1, with 8 bases matching TRBD1. The V segment lost 5 bases and the J segment 3 bases; nucleotides outside the gene matches: 8. Germline V gives CDR1 MDHEN, CDR2 SYDVKM. CDR3 length: 15 amino acids. The CDR3 DNA follows: TGTGCCAGCAGTCCAGGGGGACAGGCTTACACTGAAGCTTTCTTT. Residues: CASSPGGQAYTEAFF.

The chain uses TRBV20-1 and TRBJ2-1; TRBD2 matches at 7 bases. Germline V gene lookup returns CDR1 DFQATT and CDR2 SNEGSKA (reference sequence). Germline trimming cut 3 bases from V and 4 bases from J; bases unmatched to any gene: 6. The CDR3 length is 14 residues. The CDR3 loop reads CSASRGLSYNEQFF. CDR3 DNA sequence: TGCAGTGCTAGTAGGGGACTATCATACAATGAGCAGTTCTTC.

This clone appeared a few times. The chain uses TRBV5-1 and TRBJ2-1; D uncertain. Germline lookup yields CDR1 SGHRS and CDR2 YFSETQ. The CDR3 covers 14 residues. Trimming removed 2 bases at V and 8 bases at J, with 14 bases between. CDR3 coding DNA: TGCGCCAGCAGCTTAGGAGACGTCGGAGATGAGCAGTTCTTC. Encoded protein: CASSLGDVGDEQFF. The full variable domain, its missing parts supplied by reference TRBV5-1 and TRBJ2-1, is KAGVTQTPRYLIKTRGQQVTLSCSPISGHRSVSWYQQTPGQGLQFLFEYFSETQRNKGNFPGRFSGRQFSNSRSEMNVSTLELGDSALYLCASSLGDVGDEQFFGPGTRLTVL.

A single count supports this clone. The chain has TRBV7-2 and TRBJ1-5; D is ambiguous. Between the trimmed V and J ends, which lost 2 bases and 0 bases, there was a span of 5 bases. Germline values: CDR1 SGHTA, CDR2 FQGNSA. The CDR3 loop spans 14 amino acids. CDR3 sequence: CASSLSSSNQPQHF. CDR3 DNA sequence: TGTGCCAGCAGCTTAAGTAGTAGCAATCAGCCCCAGCATTTT.

The V gene is TRBV6-4, the J gene TRBJ1-2, with 8 bases matching TRBD1. CDR1 is MRHNA and CDR2 is SNTAGT in the germline V gene. V lost 0 bases and J lost 8; bases outside the gene matches: 17. The CDR3 has 18 amino acids. CDR3 loop: CASSDSGGRGLAGDGYTF. CDR3 DNA sequence: TGTGCCAGCAGTGACTCAGGTGGCAGGGGGCTTGCGGGTGACGGCTACACCTTC.

The rearrangement joins TRBV5-1 to TRBJ1-2; 10 bases agree with TRBD1. Germline V gene lookup returns CDR1 SGHRS and CDR2 YFSETQ. The CDR3 consists of 17 residues. The J segment lost 8 bases and the V segment lost 4 bases, leaving 17 bases of the junction unmatched. In DNA form, the CDR3 reads TGCGCCAGCAGCCAGACCACCGGGACAGGGGCCTTCGAGGGCTACACCTTC. Translated: CASSQTTGTGAFEGYTF.

This clone came up once. The chain links TRBV29-1 to TRBJ2-3; TRBD2 might be the D (5 bases). The length of the CDR3 is 15 residues. Germline V gene data show CDR1 as SQVTM and CDR2 as ANQGSEA. V lost 6 bases to trimming and J lost 0 bases, with 16 bases between them. This CDR3 is CSVALIASSTDTQYF. CDR3 in DNA: TGCAGCGTGGCCCTTATAGCGTCTAGCACAGATACGCAGTATTTT.

This chain joins TRBV6-5 and TRBJ1-1; D remains ambiguous. Looked up from germline, CDR1 is MNHEY and CDR2 is SVGAGI. This CDR3 contains 13 residues. V was pared by 7 bases and J by 8 bases, with 17 bases between. As DNA, the CDR3 is TGTGCCAGCATAGGTTTTAACAGCCAAGAAGCTTTCTTT. Its protein product is CASIGFNSQEAFF.

The V and J genes are TRBV7-3 and TRBJ2-5; no clear D gene. The CDR3 is 16 residues long. V was shortened by 2 bases and J by 2 bases, with 15 bases between the two germline ends. The germline V gene has CDR1 SGHTA and CDR2 FQGTGA. The CDR3 region has the DNA TGTGCCAGCAGCTTATCGTCAGGCAATGGTCAAGAGACCCAGTACTTC. Its protein is CASSLSSGNGQETQYF.

This chain uses TRBV3-1 (or the pseudogene TRBV3-2) with TRBJ2-7; a possible D gene is TRBD2 (7 bases). The CDR3 extends over 15 amino acids. Germline assignment: CDR1 LGHDT and CDR2 YNNKEL (reference sequence). V was clipped by 1 base and J by 6 bases, with 16 bases between them. CDR3 amino acids: CASSQVRGGGGEQYF. CDR3 nucleotides: TGTGCCAGCAGCCAAGTACGTGGCGGGGGCGGCGAGCAGTACTTC.

V and J are TRBV27 and TRBJ1-6, with D unresolved. V was cut by 2 bases and J by 5 bases, with 4 bases left in between. This CDR3 comprises 13 residues. Germline V gives CDR1 MNHEY, CDR2 SMNVEV (reference sequence). The CDR3 reads CASSLSDNSPLHF. DNA for the CDR3: TGTGCCAGCAGTTTAAGCGATAATTCACCCCTCCACTTT.

This clone is a singleton in its sample. The chain employs TRBV30 and TRBJ2-5; 12 bases map to TRBD2. CDR3 size: 15 residues. V lost 5 bases to trimming and J lost 5 bases; unmatched junction nucleotides: 9. Germline-derived CDR1 and CDR2 are GTSNPN and SVGIG (reference sequence). The CDR3 is CAWGPSGGASETQYF. The CDR3 nucleotides read TGTGCCTGGGGTCCTAGCGGGGGGGCTAGTGAGACCCAGTACTTC.

The chain is built from TRBV2 and TRBJ1-1; D gene ambiguous. Germline CDR1 reads SNHLY; CDR2 reads FYNNEI. V lost 3 bases to trimming and J lost 0 bases, with 11 bases between them. The CDR3 is 15 residues long. The CDR3: CASSERWVMNTEAFF. The CDR3 nucleotides are TGTGCCAGCAGTGAGCGGTGGGTTATGAACACTGAAGCTTTCTTT.

This clone showed up just once. This chain uses TRBV7-2 with TRBJ1-5; D ambiguous. Germline CDR1 reads SGHTA; CDR2 reads FQGNSA. CDR3 length: 15 residues. V lost 2 bases, J lost 0 bases, and 8 bases lay in between. The CDR3 loop is CASSLRENSNQPQHF. CDR3 nucleotides: TGTGCCAGCAGCTTACGGGAGAATAGCAATCAGCCCCAGCATTTT.

This clone was observed many times. The chain uses TRBV28 and TRBJ2-1; no reliable D call. V lost 8 bases and J 0 bases, leaving 11 bases between the germline ends. Germline CDR1 reads MDHEN; CDR2 reads SYDVKM. There are 14 residues in the CDR3. CDR3 sequence reads: CASRPPGSYNEQFF. The CDR3 nucleotides read TGTGCCAGCCGGCCCCCGGGCTCCTACAATGAGCAGTTCTTC.

The chain is built from TRBV28 and TRBJ2-2; 9 bases align to TRBD2. Germline V gives CDR1 MDHEN, CDR2 SYDVKM. There are 15 residues in the CDR3. Trimming at V came to 5 bases and at J to 4 bases, leaving 5 bases not matched to a gene. This CDR3 is CASSLLAGPTGELFF. The CDR3 nucleotides are TGTGCCAGCAGTCTTCTAGCGGGACCCACCGGGGAGCTGTTTTTT. Looking up the rest from reference TRBV28 and TRBJ2-2 gives the full variable domain: DVKVTQSSRYLVKRTGEKVFLECVQDMDHENMFWYRQDPGLGLRLIYFSYDVKMKEKGDIPEGYSVSREKKERFSLILESASTNQTSMYLCASSLLAGPTGELFFGEGSRLTVL.

The rearrangement links TRBV5-1 to TRBJ2-1; 14 bases match TRBD2. The germline gives CDR1 SGHRS, CDR2 YFSETQ. Germline trimming cut 3 bases from V and 4 bases from J; bases unmatched to any gene: 6. The CDR3 length is 17 residues. CDR3 sequence reads: CASSSDRLAGGYNEQFF. DNA for the CDR3: TGCGCCAGCAGCTCTGATCGACTAGCGGGGGGGTACAATGAGCAGTTCTTC.

This chain connects TRBV6-5 to TRBJ2-5; no reliable D call. V was shortened by 2 bases and J by 0 bases, with 7 bases between the two germline ends. Per germline, CDR1 MNHEY and CDR2 SVGAGI. The CDR3 length is 14 residues. The CDR3 DNA is TGTGCCAGCAGTTACGGCAGGAACCAAGAGACCCAGTACTTC. Translation gives CASSYGRNQETQYF.

Judged by abundance, this clone is medium-sized. V is TRBV6-4 and J is TRBJ2-3, with TRBD2 identical over 8 bases. The junction had 7 bases not matched to a gene; V was cut back by 0 bases and J by 11 bases. This CDR3 is built from 14 residues. Germline lookup yields CDR1 MRHNA and CDR2 SNTAGT. CDR3 nucleotides: TGTGCCAGCAGTGACTCGACGGAGACTAGCGTGCAGTATTTT. Its protein is CASSDSTETSVQYF.

The chain recombines TRBV6-5 with TRBJ2-7, with TRBD1 identical over 9 bases. Trimming took 5 bases from V and 3 from J; bases not matched to a gene: 5. The CDR3 is 14 residues long. The V gene's germline CDR1 is MNHEY and CDR2 SVGAGI. The CDR3 region has the DNA TGTGCCAGCAGTCTCCGACAGGGGGACTACGAGCAGTACTTC. It translates to CASSLRQGDYEQYF.

V is TRBV5-1 and J is TRBJ2-3, with D tentatively TRBD1 (6 bases). The CDR3 totals 14 residues. In germline, CDR1 is SGHRS, CDR2 YFSETQ. Trimming took 7 bases from V and 3 from J, leaving 15 bases between them. The DNA of the CDR3 is TGCGCCAGCGTAAACAGGGAGAGAACAGATACGCAGTATTTT. Encoded protein: CASVNRERTDTQYF.

This clone was seen a single time. The chain has TRBV28 and TRBJ1-4; 8 nucleotides match TRBD1. This CDR3 is 15 amino acids long. CDR1 is MDHEN, CDR2 SYDVKM, per germline. Germline trimming cut 5 bases from V and 0 bases from J; bases unmatched to any gene: 2. The CDR3, as DNA: TGTGCCAGCAGTGAACAGGGGGCAACTAATGAAAAACTGTTTTTT. Its translation: CASSEQGATNEKLFF. Variable domain in full (rest from reference TRBV28 and TRBJ1-4): DVKVTQSSRYLVKRTGEKVFLECVQDMDHENMFWYRQDPGLGLRLIYFSYDVKMKEKGDIPEGYSVSREKKERFSLILESASTNQTSMYLCASSEQGATNEKLFFGSGTQLSVL.

This chain uses TRBV9 with TRBJ2-3, with 8 bases lining up with TRBD2. The ends lost 3 bases at V and 1 base at J; junction bases unmatched: 4. The CDR3 consists of 15 residues. CDR1 is SGDLS, CDR2 YYNGEE, per germline. CDR3 protein: CASSGKLAGTDTQYF. CDR3 nucleotides: TGTGCCAGCAGCGGTAAACTAGCGGGCACAGATACGCAGTATTTT.

This clone is a singleton in its sample. This chain connects TRBV12-5 to TRBJ2-2, with TRBD1 identical over 8 bases. CDR3 length equals 14 residues. V gave up 5 bases and J gave up 1 base; unmatched junction bases: 0. Germline CDR1 is LGHNT and CDR2 is FRNRAP. The chain's CDR3 is CASGTGGNTGELFF. In DNA, the CDR3 is TGTGCTAGTGGTACAGGGGGGAACACCGGGGAGCTGTTTTTT.

This clone was seen more than once but under ten times. This sequence joins TRBV10-1 and TRBJ1-2, with D possibly TRBD1 on 5 matching bases. V was shortened by 4 bases and J by 8 bases, with 20 bases between the two germline ends. The germline V gene has CDR1 WNHNN and CDR2 SYGVQD (reference sequence). CDR3 length: 15 amino acids. CDR3 sequence (DNA): TGCGCCAGCAGTGGGGCCTCTACAGGTCCGAACGGCTACACCTTC. Its protein is CASSGASTGPNGYTF.

The CDR3 spells CATSPGTEAFF. CDR3 nucleotide sequence: TGTGCCACGAGTCCGGGCACTGAAGCTTTCTTT. The chain recombines TRBV6-5 with TRBJ1-1, with unresolved D. Deletions cut 10 bases from V and 4 bases from J, with 10 bases between. Germline assignment: CDR1 MNHEY and CDR2 SVGAGI. This CDR3 contains 11 residues.

The rearrangement joins TRBV5-5 to TRBJ2-7; 9 nucleotides align to TRBD1. This CDR3 comprises 16 residues. V trimming: 3 bases; J trimming: 3 bases; junction bases outside the gene matches: 10. Germline V gene sequence: CDR1 SGHKS, CDR2 YYEKEE (reference sequence). CDR3 nucleotides: TGTGCCAGCAGCTCCACCTTCTGGGACAGGGTCTACGAGCAGTACTTC. This codes for CASSSTFWDRVYEQYF.

The chain has TRBV6-1 and TRBJ2-7, with 7 bases matching TRBD1. Per germline, CDR1 MNHNS and CDR2 SASEGT. V shed 3 bases, J shed 2 bases, and the junction held 7 bases outside the gene matches. The CDR3 consists of 15 residues. This chain's CDR3 is CASSDKKTGTYEQYF. The CDR3 DNA sequence: TGTGCCAGCAGTGATAAAAAGACAGGGACCTACGAGCAGTACTTC.

Of note for this clone: This CDR3 is also generated by other DNA sequences in the sample. V usage is TRBV30 and J usage is TRBJ2-7; 7 bases map to TRBD1. The germline CDR1 and CDR2 sequences are GTSNPN and SVGIG (reference sequence). The CDR3 runs to 12 residues. J lost 3 bases, V lost 3 bases, and 2 bases had no gene match. CDR3 amino acids: CAWSRDSYEQYF. DNA for the CDR3: TGTGCCTGGAGCCGGGACAGCTACGAGCAGTACTTC.